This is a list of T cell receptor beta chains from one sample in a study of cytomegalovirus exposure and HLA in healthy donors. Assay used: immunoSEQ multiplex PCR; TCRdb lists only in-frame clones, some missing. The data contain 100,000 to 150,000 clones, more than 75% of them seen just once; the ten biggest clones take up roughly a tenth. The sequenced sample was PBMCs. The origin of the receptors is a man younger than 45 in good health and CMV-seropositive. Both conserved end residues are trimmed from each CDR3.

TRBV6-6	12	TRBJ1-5	ASGEGLSNQPQH
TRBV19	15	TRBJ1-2	ASSTRDSGSGWGVYT
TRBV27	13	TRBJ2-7	ASSRGRTYSYEQY
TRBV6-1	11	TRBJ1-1	ASNPTGDTEAF
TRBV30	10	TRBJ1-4	AWSVLREKLF
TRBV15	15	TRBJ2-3	ATRKIITGASTDTQY
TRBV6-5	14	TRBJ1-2	ASSYWSTSLPYGYT
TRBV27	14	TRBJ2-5	ASSLSPSGYGETQY
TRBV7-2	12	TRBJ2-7	ASSPGTATYEQY
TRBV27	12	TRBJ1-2	ASSPQGKDDGYT
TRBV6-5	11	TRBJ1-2	ASSYGAGYGYT
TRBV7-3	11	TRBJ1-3	ASSVHRGDTIY
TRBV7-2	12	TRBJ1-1	ASSLALGSTEAF
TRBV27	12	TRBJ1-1	ASMVYGMNTEAF
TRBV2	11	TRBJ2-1	ASMVLDGNEQF
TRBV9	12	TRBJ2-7	ASSGGTGLSEQY
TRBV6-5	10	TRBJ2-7	ASSPTSYEQY
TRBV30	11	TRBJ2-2	AWHRGNTGELF
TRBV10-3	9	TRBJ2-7	ATQGQVEQY